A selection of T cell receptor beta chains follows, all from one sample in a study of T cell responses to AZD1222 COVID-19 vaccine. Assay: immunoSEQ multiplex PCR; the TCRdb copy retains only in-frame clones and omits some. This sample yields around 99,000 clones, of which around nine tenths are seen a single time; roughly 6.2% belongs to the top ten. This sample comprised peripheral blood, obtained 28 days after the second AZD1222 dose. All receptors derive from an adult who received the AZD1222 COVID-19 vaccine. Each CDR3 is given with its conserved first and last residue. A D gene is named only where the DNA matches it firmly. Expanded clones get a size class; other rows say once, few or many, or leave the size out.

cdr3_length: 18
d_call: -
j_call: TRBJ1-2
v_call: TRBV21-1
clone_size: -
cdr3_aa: CASIPGRYRFGQRYGYTF
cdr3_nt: TGTGCCAGCATCCCGGGAAGATACAGGTTCGGTCAGAGGTATGGCTACACCTTC

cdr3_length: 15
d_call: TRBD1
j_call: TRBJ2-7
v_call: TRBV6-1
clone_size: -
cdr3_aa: CASSETGDPFYEQYF
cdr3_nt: TGTGCCAGCAGTGAAACAGGGGATCCTTTCTACGAGCAGTACTTC

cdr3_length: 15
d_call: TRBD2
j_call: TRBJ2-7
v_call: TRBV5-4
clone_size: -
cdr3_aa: CASSSGLALAYEQYF
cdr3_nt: TGTGCCAGCAGCTCGGGACTAGCGTTGGCCTACGAGCAGTACTTC

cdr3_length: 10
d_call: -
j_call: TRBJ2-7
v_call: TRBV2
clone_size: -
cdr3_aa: CASGANEQYF
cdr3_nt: TGTGCCAGCGGGGCGAACGAGCAGTACTTC

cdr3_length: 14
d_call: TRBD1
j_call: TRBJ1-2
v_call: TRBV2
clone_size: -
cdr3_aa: CASSGDRGFYGYTF
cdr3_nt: TGTGCCAGCAGTGGGGACAGGGGATTCTATGGCTACACCTTC

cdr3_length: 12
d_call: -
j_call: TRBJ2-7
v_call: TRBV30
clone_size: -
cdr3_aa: CAWSDGSYEQYF
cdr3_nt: TGTGCCTGGAGTGATGGGAGCTACGAGCAGTACTTC

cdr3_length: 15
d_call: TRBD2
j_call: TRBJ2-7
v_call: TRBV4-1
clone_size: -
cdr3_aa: CASSPWGTSGSEQYF
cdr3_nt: TGCGCCAGCAGCCCCTGGGGGACTAGCGGGTCCGAGCAGTACTTC

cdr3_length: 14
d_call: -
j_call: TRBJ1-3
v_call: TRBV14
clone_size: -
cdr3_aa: CASSQQPSGNTIYF
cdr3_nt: TGTGCCAGCAGCCAGCAGCCCTCTGGAAACACCATATATTTT

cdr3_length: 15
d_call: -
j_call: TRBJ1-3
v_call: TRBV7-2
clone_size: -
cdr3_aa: CASSREGFSGNTIYF
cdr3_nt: TGTGCCAGCAGCCGCGAGGGATTCTCTGGAAACACCATATATTTT

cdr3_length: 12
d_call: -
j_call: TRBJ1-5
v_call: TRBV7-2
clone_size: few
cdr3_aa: CASSKRGQPQHF
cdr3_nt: TGTGCCAGCAGCAAACGGGGTCAGCCCCAGCATTTT

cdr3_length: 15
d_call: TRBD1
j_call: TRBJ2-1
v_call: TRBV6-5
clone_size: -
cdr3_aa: CASRPPGGRNNEQFF
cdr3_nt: TGTGCCAGCAGGCCCCCAGGGGGAAGGAACAATGAGCAGTTCTTC

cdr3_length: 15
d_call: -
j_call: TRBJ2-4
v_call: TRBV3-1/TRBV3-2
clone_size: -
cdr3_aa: CASSLTRTVVDIQYF
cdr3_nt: TGTGCCAGCAGCCTAACCCGGACTGTCGTGGACATTCAGTACTTC

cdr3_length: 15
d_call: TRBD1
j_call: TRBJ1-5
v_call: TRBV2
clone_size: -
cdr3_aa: CASMRDRGGNQPQHF
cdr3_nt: TGTGCCAGCATGAGGGACAGGGGAGGAAATCAGCCCCAGCATTTT

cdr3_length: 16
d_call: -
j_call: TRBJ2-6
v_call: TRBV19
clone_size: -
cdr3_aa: CASSMDGRPGANVLTF
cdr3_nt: TGTGCCAGTAGTATGGACGGAAGGCCGGGGGCCAACGTCCTGACTTTC

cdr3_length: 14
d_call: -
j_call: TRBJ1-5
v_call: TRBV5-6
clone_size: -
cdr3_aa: CASSDRTDNQPQHF
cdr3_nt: TGTGCCAGCAGTGACCGGACGGATAATCAGCCCCAGCATTTT

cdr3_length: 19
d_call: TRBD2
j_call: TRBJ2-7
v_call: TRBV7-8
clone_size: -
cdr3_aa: CASSLAVTTGLAGVYEQYF
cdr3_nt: TGTGCCAGCAGCTTAGCCGTGACAACGGGACTAGCGGGAGTCTACGAGCAGTACTTC

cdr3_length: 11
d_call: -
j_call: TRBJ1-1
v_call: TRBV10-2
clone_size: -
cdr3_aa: CASAKNTEAFF
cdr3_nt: TGCGCCAGCGCTAAGAACACTGAAGCTTTCTTT

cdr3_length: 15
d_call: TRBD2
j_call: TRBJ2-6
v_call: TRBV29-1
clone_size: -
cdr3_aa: CSVETGGTGANVLTF
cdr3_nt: TGCAGCGTTGAGACGGGGGGGACCGGGGCCAACGTCCTGACTTTC

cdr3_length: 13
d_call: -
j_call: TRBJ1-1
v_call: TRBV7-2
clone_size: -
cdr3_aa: CASSFRRGTEAFF
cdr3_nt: TGTGCCAGCAGCTTCCGGAGAGGAACTGAAGCTTTCTTT

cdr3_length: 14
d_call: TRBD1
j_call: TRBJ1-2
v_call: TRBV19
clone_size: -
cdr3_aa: CASNPNRGPRGYTF
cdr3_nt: TGTGCCAGTAATCCAAACAGGGGCCCCAGGGGCTACACCTTC

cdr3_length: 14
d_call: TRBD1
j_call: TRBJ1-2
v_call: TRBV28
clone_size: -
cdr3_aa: CASRTGEINYGYTF
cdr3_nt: TGTGCCAGCAGGACAGGGGAAATTAACTATGGCTACACCTTC

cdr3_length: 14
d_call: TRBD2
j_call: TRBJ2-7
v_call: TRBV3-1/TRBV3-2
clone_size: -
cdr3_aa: CASSVGSGTYEQYF
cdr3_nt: TGTGCCAGCAGCGTTGGAAGCGGGACCTACGAGCAGTACTTC

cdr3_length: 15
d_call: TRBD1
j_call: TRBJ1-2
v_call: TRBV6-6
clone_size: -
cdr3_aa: CASREGTGEWYGYTF
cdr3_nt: TGTGCCAGCAGGGAAGGGACAGGGGAATGGTATGGCTACACCTTC

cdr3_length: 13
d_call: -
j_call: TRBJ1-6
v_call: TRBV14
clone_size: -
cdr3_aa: CASSQVGQGGLHF
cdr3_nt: TGTGCCAGCAGCCAAGTTGGGCAGGGCGGGCTCCACTTT

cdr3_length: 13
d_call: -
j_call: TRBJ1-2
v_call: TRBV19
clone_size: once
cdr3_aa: CASSPPVRGGYTF
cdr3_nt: TGTGCCAGTAGTCCTCCAGTTAGAGGCGGCTACACCTTC

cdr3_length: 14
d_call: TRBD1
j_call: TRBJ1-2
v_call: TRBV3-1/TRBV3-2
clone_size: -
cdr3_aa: CASSPDRVRLGHTF
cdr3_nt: TGTGCCAGCAGCCCAGACAGGGTCCGCTTGGGCCACACCTTC

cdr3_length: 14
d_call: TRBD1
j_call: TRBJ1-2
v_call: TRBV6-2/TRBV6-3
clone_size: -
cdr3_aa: CASSYLGTGNGYTF
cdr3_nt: TGTGCCAGCAGTTACCTCGGGACAGGGAATGGCTACACCTTC

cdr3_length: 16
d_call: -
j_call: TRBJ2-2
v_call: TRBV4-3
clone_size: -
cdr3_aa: CASSHLTGSSTGELFF
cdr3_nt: TGCGCCAGCAGCCACCTCACGGGCAGTTCCACCGGGGAGCTGTTTTTT

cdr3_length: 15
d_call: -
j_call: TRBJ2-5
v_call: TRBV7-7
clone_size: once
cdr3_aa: CASSLSGRSQETQYF
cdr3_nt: TGTGCCAGCAGCTTATCGGGCAGGAGCCAAGAGACCCAGTACTTC

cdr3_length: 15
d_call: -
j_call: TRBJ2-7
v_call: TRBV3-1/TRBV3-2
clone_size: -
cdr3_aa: CASSQDSGQPYEQYF
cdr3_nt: TGTGCCAGCAGCCAAGATTCGGGGCAGCCCTACGAGCAGTACTTC

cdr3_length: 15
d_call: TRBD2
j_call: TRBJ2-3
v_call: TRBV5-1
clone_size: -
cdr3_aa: CASRLLAGDADTQYF
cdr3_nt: TGCGCCAGCCGCCTTCTAGCGGGAGACGCAGATACGCAGTATTTT